This T cell receptor (beta chain) appears in the sequencing data of a study of shared clonotypes between healthy human individuals. Study conclusions and caveats: Owing to a small donor count, the genetic and exposure-history diversity represented was limited. Among non-shared clonotypes, generation probabilities were lower than among those shared by all four donors.

The CDR3 is made up of 14 amino acids. Unmatched junction bases numbered 5, after V lost 1 base and J lost 6 bases. CDR1 is SGHRS and CDR2 is YFSETQ in the germline V gene. A CD45RA+ naive subset and a CD45RA-negative memory subset were split from CD4+ cells. Assay execution took place at the deep level. This table comes from immunoSEQ multiplex PCR, and its TCRdb copy is limited to in-frame clones, with some not included. The repertoire holds millions of clones, with more than 85% as singletons. Points on this clone: Its antigen is as yet unknown.

The chain uses TRBV5-1 and TRBJ2-7; 9 positions match TRBD1. This sequence originates from a man between 18 and 35 years old in good health. Some clones in this sample may be carry-over from other donors' samples. Specimen: naive CD4+ T cells from PBMCs. Stated subset: CD45RA+ positively selected. The CDR3 DNA follows: TGCGCCAGCAGCTTGACAGGGACAGGGCCCGAGCAGTACTTC. Amino acids: CASSLTGTGPEQYF.